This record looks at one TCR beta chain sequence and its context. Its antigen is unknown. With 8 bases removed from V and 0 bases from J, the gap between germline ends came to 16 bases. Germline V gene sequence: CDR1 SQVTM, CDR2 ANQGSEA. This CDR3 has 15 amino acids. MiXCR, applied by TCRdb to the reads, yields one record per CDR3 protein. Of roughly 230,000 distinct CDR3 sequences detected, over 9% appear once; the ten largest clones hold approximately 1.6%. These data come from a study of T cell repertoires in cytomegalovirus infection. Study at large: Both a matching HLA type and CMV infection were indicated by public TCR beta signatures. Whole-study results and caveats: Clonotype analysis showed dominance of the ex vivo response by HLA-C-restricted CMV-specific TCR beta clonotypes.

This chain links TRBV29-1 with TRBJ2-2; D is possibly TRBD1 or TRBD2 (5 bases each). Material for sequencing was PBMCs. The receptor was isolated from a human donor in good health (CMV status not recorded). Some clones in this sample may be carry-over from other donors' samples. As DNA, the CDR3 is TGCAGCTGCAGGCCGGGGCCTGCGAACACCGGGGAGCTGTTTTTT. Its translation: CSCRPGPANTGELFF.